The 30 T cell receptor beta chains presented below share a single source sample, sequenced in a study of type 1 regulatory T cells. Overall study findings and caveats: Compared with non-type 1 regulatory T cells, type 1 regulatory T cells showed a more restricted TCR repertoire.

TCRdb used MiXCR to reprocess the reads, holding one entry per CDR3 protein. This table holds under 75,000 distinct CDR3 sequences, 20% to 25% found once. For these TCRs, the target antigens are not known. The sequenced sample consisted of cultured type 1 regulatory T (Tr1) cells, either the whole culture or a sorted fraction (not recorded which). The receptors shown here come from a human donor in good health.

A few counts support this clonotype. The gene calls are TRBV2 and TRBJ1-5, with 10 bases that match TRBD1. Germline V gene lookup returns CDR1 SNHLY and CDR2 FYNNEI. The ends lost 4 bases at V and 5 bases at J; junction bases unmatched: 14. The CDR3 runs to 18 residues. The CDR3 protein is CASSGTAPTGGAYQPQHF. The CDR3 DNA is TGTGCCAGCAGTGGTACAGCCCCGACAGGGGGCGCGTATCAGCCCCAGCATTTT.

This clonotype showed up just a few times. The rearrangement joins TRBV10-3 to TRBJ2-1, with D perhaps matching TRBD1 (5 bases). Germline V gives CDR1 ENHRY, CDR2 SYGVKD. CDR3 length equals 12 residues. The V gene lost 4 bases and the J gene lost 15 bases, with 16 bases spanning the gap. The chain's CDR3 is CAISGQGASPFF. DNA of the CDR3: TGTGCCATCAGTGGGCAGGGCGCTAGTCCGTTCTTC.

Relative to its sample, this clonotype is medium-sized. The V call is TRBV5-1, the J call TRBJ2-1, with 11 bases identical to TRBD2. The trim removed 4 bases at V and 6 bases at J, leaving 9 bases unmatched. There are 16 residues in the CDR3. CDR1 is SGHRS, CDR2 YFSETQ, per germline. Here the CDR3 DNA reads TGCGCCAGCAGCCCTGCCCTAGCGGGGGGTGGCAATGAGCAGTTCTTC. It translates to CASSPALAGGGNEQFF.

In this sample, this clonotype turned up many times. The CDR3 spells CASSVGGSGRGNEQFF. The CDR3 coding sequence is TGCGCCAGCAGCGTCGGGGGTAGCGGGAGGGGGAATGAGCAGTTCTTC. The chain is built from TRBV5-1 and TRBJ2-1, with 11 nucleotides matching TRBD2. The length of the CDR3 is 16 residues. From germline, CDR1 is SGHRS and CDR2 YFSETQ. With V trimmed by 4 bases and J by 7 bases, 10 bases remained unmatched.

On this clonotype: A read error may account for a junction end that differs from germline. The V call is TRBV28, the J call TRBJ2-3; no definite D call. The germline gives CDR1 MDHEN, CDR2 SYDVKM. The CDR3 loop spans 14 amino acids. CDR3 in DNA: TGTGCCAGCAGCCCCCGAGAGCCCTGTGCGGTGGTGGATTTT. Its protein is CASSPREPCAVVDF.

The V call is TRBV10-3, the J call TRBJ1-2; no clear D. Trimming pared 5 bases from V and 2 bases from J, leaving 9 bases between. Germline-derived CDR1 and CDR2 are ENHRY and SYGVKD. The CDR3 consists of 13 residues. The CDR3 region is CAISTDSNYGYTF. The CDR3 DNA is TGTGCCATCAGTACAGACTCCAACTATGGCTACACCTTC.

This clonotype has at least ten counts. The chain has TRBV6-2 or TRBV6-3 and TRBJ2-7, with 14 bases that match TRBD2. Germline V lookup: CDR1 MNHEY, CDR2 SVGEGT. Unmatched junction bases numbered 7, after V lost 8 bases and J lost 7 bases. The CDR3 is 14 amino acids. The chain's CDR3 is CASGTSGSSGEQYF. CDR3 in DNA: TGTGCCAGCGGGACTAGCGGGAGTTCGGGGGAGCAGTACTTC.

The chain recombines TRBV11-2 with TRBJ2-4; possibly TRBD1 or TRBD2 for D (5 bases each). The germline V gene encodes CDR1 SGHAT and CDR2 FQNNGV. The germline V and J ends were trimmed by 1 base and 6 bases, with 7 bases remaining between them. This CDR3 has 13 residues. The CDR3 reads CASSLAGTNIQYF. The DNA for the CDR3 is TGTGCCAGCAGCTTAGCAGGGACAAACATTCAGTACTTC.

This clonotype was counted a few times. In DNA form, the CDR3 reads TGCAGCCTTACTAGCGGGGGACCCTACGAGCAGTACTTC. This gives the protein CSLTSGGPYEQYF. The V and J genes are TRBV20-1 and TRBJ2-7, with 11 bases identical to TRBD2. The CDR3 totals 13 residues. The germline V gene has CDR1 DFQATT and CDR2 SNEGSKA (reference sequence).

This clonotype has at least ten counts. The CDR3 nucleotides read TGTGCCAGCAGCTTAGTTGGGGCGGGGGTCGGTGCTGAAGCTTTCTTT. Amino acid sequence: CASSLVGAGVGAEAFF. The chain recombines TRBV7-6 with TRBJ1-1; D may be TRBD1 (5 bases). CDR3 size: 16 residues. CDR1 and CDR2 (germline): SGHVS, FNYEAQ. The V and J ends lost 1 base and 6 bases respectively, with 18 bases between them.

This clonotype showed up just a few times. The V and J genes are TRBV20-1 and TRBJ2-1, with 7 bases lining up with TRBD2. Trimming cost V 0 bases and J 2 bases; bases outside gene matches: 4. Germline CDR1 and CDR2: DFQATT and SNEGSKA (reference sequence). The length of the CDR3 is 15 residues. In DNA, the CDR3 is TGCAGTGCTAGAGATGGGAGGGACCCCTACAATGAGCAGTTCTTC. Its protein is CSARDGRDPYNEQFF.

The genes are TRBV5-1 and TRBJ2-1; D not certain. Trimming removed 2 bases from V and 8 bases from J, with 5 bases in between. Germline values: CDR1 SGHRS, CDR2 YFSETQ. This CDR3 is 11 amino acids long. Here the CDR3 reads CASSLRDEQFF. As DNA, the CDR3 is TGCGCCAGCAGCTTAAGGGATGAGCAGTTCTTC.

The chain carries TRBV20-1 and TRBJ2-7; 7 bases fit TRBD2. The CDR3 runs 15 residues. The V and J ends lost 0 bases and 1 base, in that order; junction bases with no gene match: 6. CDR1 and CDR2 from the germline V gene are DFQATT and SNEGSKA (reference sequence). CDR3 loop: CSARDPRGSSYEQYF. The CDR3 DNA is TGCAGTGCTAGAGACCCGCGCGGGAGTTCCTACGAGCAGTACTTC.

The rearrangement joins TRBV20-1 to TRBJ2-3; D is unclear. With 5 bases removed from V and 5 bases from J, the gap between germline ends came to 5 bases. This CDR3 has 10 residues. Looked up from germline, CDR1 is DFQATT and CDR2 is SNEGSKA (reference sequence). The CDR3 bases are TGCAGTGCTGCCCTAGATACGCAGTATTTT. It codes for CSAALDTQYF.

The chain recombines TRBV12-3 or TRBV12-4 with TRBJ2-7; 11 positions agree with TRBD2. J lost 4 bases, V lost 3 bases, and 5 bases had no gene match. The CDR3 is 15 residues long. CDR3 protein: CASSLGGLADYEQYF. CDR3 nucleotide sequence: TGTGCCAGCAGTTTGGGGGGACTAGCGGATTACGAGCAGTACTTC.

This clonotype was observed at least ten times. This chain connects TRBV20-1 to TRBJ2-1; D is possibly TRBD2 (6 bases). From germline, CDR1 is DFQATT and CDR2 SNEGSKA (reference sequence). The CDR3 length is 13 residues. Trimming took 6 bases from V and 0 from J, leaving 9 bases between them. In DNA, the CDR3 is TGCAGTGCGGGACTCCGCTCCTACAATGAGCAGTTCTTC. Protein sequence: CSAGLRSYNEQFF.

J is TRBJ2-7 and V is TRBV5-1; the D gene could be TRBD1 or TRBD2 (5 bases each). The CDR3 is made up of 17 amino acids. The germline CDR1 and CDR2 sequences are SGHRS and YFSETQ. V shed 4 bases and J shed 6 bases, with 26 bases lying between them. The CDR3 DNA reads TGCGCCAGCAGCATACAGTCCGGGACGCGGGTCCTACGCGAGCAGTACTTC. Its protein is CASSIQSGTRVLREQYF. Filled out from reference TRBV5-1 and TRBJ2-7, the complete variable domain reads KAGVTQTPRYLIKTRGQQVTLSCSPISGHRSVSWYQQTPGQGLQFLFEYFSETQRNKGNFPGRFSGRQFSNSRSEMNVSTLELGDSALYLCASSIQSGTRVLREQYFGPGTRLTVT.

This clonotype was found many times. The rearrangement joins TRBV11-3 to TRBJ1-1, with 8 positions matching TRBD1. The germline gives CDR1 SGHNT, CDR2 YENEEA. The V gene end was trimmed by 5 bases and the J gene end by 2 bases; junction bases not matched to a gene: 4. The CDR3 totals 14 residues. CDR3 in amino acids: CASSRQGINTEAFF. In DNA form, the CDR3 reads TGTGCCAGCAGCAGACAGGGGATCAACACTGAAGCTTTCTTT. Based on the CDR3 plus reference TRBV11-3 and TRBJ1-1, the full variable domain is EAGVVQSPRYKIIEKKQPVAFWCNPISGHNTLYWYLQNLGQGPELLIRYENEEAVDDSQLPKDRFSAERLKGVDSTLKIQPAELGDSAVYLCASSRQGINTEAFFGQGTRLTVV.

The rearrangement uses TRBV6-1 and TRBJ1-5; weak D call: TRBD1 (5 bases). The V gene lost 7 bases and the J gene lost 2 bases, with 12 bases spanning the gap. There are 14 residues in the CDR3. Germline assignment: CDR1 MNHNS and CDR2 SASEGT. The CDR3 region has the DNA TGTGCCAGCATCACTAGGGGCCGCAATCAGCCCCAGCATTTT. Its protein product is CASITRGRNQPQHF.

This clonotype was found many times. The V and J genes are TRBV5-1 and TRBJ2-7; 7 bases are shared with TRBD1. Germline V gives CDR1 SGHRS, CDR2 YFSETQ. The CDR3 spans 15 residues. V dropped 5 bases and J dropped 6; count of bases not matched to a gene: 14. CDR3 residues: CASSLIPGQILEQYF. The CDR3 DNA is TGCGCCAGCAGTCTTATTCCGGGACAGATCCTCGAGCAGTACTTC.

J is TRBJ2-1 and V is TRBV7-2; no clear D. This CDR3 has 11 amino acids. V was shortened by 6 bases and J by 5 bases, with 5 bases between the two germline ends. CDR1 is SGHTA and CDR2 is FQGNSA in the germline V gene. The CDR3 spells CASRYHNEQFF. The CDR3 coding sequence is TGTGCCAGCAGATACCACAATGAGCAGTTCTTC.

The chain combines TRBV7-9 with TRBJ1-5; the D is unclear. V was trimmed by 5 bases and J by 0 bases, leaving 8 bases between them. The germline V gene encodes CDR1 SEHNR and CDR2 FQNEAQ (reference sequence). The CDR3 consists of 14 residues. CDR3 in DNA: TGTGCCAGCAGCGAGTCGTATAGCAATCAGCCCCAGCATTTT. Protein: CASSESYSNQPQHF.

This rearrangement joins TRBV12-3 or TRBV12-4 to TRBJ2-7, with a possible D match to TRBD1 (5 bases). Trimming left V 6 bases short and J 0 bases short, with 12 bases between. The CDR3 length is 14 residues. The CDR3 sequence: CASRIQELSYEQYF. The CDR3 nucleotides read TGTGCCAGCAGGATACAGGAGCTCTCCTACGAGCAGTACTTC.

Regarding this clonotype: This CDR3 is missing its conserved last phenylalanine or tryptophan, likely due to a read error. This chain uses TRBV6-6 with TRBJ2-7; maybe TRBD1 (6 bases). Germline lookup yields CDR1 MNHNY and CDR2 SVGAGI (reference sequence). The CDR3 contains 11 residues. For the CDR3, the DNA is TGTGTCACAGGGAAGGGCTACGAGCAGTACCTC. This encodes CVTGKGYEQYL.

V gene TRBV5-1 combines with J gene TRBJ2-3, with TRBD2 as a possible D gene (6 bases). This CDR3 spans 14 amino acids. Germline CDR1 reads SGHRS; CDR2 reads YFSETQ. V gave up 7 bases and J gave up 0 bases, with 12 bases separating them. CDR3 protein: CASGSGTSTDTQYF. The DNA for the CDR3 is TGCGCCAGCGGTTCCGGGACTAGCACAGATACGCAGTATTTT. Combining the CDR3 with reference TRBV5-1 and TRBJ2-3 gives the whole variable domain KAGVTQTPRYLIKTRGQQVTLSCSPISGHRSVSWYQQTPGQGLQFLFEYFSETQRNKGNFPGRFSGRQFSNSRSEMNVSTLELGDSALYLCASGSGTSTDTQYFGPGTRLTVL.

This clonotype has at least ten counts. The CDR3 DNA reads as TGCAGTGCTAGCCCAGGACAGTTAACCACAAACGCTGAAGCTTTCTTT. It is translated as CSASPGQLTTNAEAFF. The rearrangement joins TRBV20-1 to TRBJ1-1; maybe TRBD1 (6 bases). The germline V gene encodes CDR1 DFQATT and CDR2 SNEGSKA (reference sequence). This CDR3 has 16 residues. The ends were cut back, 3 bases at V and 6 bases at J, with 23 bases in the middle.

The chain uses TRBV5-1 and TRBJ2-1; 10 nucleotides match TRBD2. Germline assignment: CDR1 SGHRS and CDR2 YFSETQ. V trimming: 2 bases; J trimming: 7 bases; junction bases outside the gene matches: 6. CDR3 size: 15 residues. CDR3 sequence (DNA): TGCGCCAGCAGCTTATCCGGGACTAGCGCAAATGAGCAGTTCTTC. It translates to CASSLSGTSANEQFF.

The V and J genes are TRBV28 and TRBJ1-3, with a possible D match to TRBD1 (5 bases). The CDR3 loop spans 12 amino acids. Trimming took 8 bases from V and 3 from J, leaving 8 bases between them. Germline V gene sequence: CDR1 MDHEN, CDR2 SYDVKM. CDR3 amino acids: CASGTGGNTIYF. The DNA of the CDR3 is TGTGCCAGCGGGACGGGTGGAAACACCATATATTTT.

This clonotype was found once. A read error is possible here, since a much larger clone lies one base away. The chain links TRBV20-1 to TRBJ2-6, with no clear D. This CDR3 comprises 12 residues. The germline CDR1 and CDR2 sequences are DFQATT and SNEGSKA (reference sequence). Trimming pared 5 bases from V and 2 bases from J, leaving 4 bases between. The CDR3 protein is CSASPGANVLTF. The CDR3 DNA reads TGCAGTGCTTCGCCTGGGGCCAACGTCCTGACTTTC.

In this sample, this clonotype turned up a few times. The chain uses TRBV27 and TRBJ2-7; D ambiguous. Germline lookup yields CDR1 MNHEY and CDR2 SMNVEV (reference sequence). This CDR3 contains 13 residues. V was clipped by 8 bases and J by 6 bases, with 17 bases between them. The CDR3 DNA reads as TGTGCCAGCTCGAGGTGGGCCGTAGGCGAGCAGTACTTC. This encodes CASSRWAVGEQYF.